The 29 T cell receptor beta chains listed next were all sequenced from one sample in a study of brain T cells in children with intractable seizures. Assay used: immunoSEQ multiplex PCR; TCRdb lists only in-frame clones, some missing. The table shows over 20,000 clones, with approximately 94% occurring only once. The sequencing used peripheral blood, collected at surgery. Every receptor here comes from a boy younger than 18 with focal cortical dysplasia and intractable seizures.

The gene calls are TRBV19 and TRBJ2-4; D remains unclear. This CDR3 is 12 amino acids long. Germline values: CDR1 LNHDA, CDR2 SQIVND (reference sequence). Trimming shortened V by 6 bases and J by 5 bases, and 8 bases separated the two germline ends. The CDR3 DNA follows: TGTGCCAGTAGCCCCGACCAAAACATTCAGTACTTC. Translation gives CASSPDQNIQYF.

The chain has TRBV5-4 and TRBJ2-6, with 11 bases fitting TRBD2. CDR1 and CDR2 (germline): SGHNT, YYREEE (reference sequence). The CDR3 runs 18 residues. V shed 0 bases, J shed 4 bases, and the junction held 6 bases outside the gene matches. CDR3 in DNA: TGTGCCAGCAGCTTGGTACTAGCGGGAGATTCCGGGGCCAACGTCCTGACTTTC. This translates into CASSLVLAGDSGANVLTF.

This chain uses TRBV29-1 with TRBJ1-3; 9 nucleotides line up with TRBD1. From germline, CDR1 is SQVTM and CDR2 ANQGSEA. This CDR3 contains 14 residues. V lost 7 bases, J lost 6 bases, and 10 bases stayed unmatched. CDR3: CSAAGTGYTNTIYF. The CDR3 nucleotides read TGCAGCGCGGCCGGGACAGGGTACACAAACACCATATATTTT.

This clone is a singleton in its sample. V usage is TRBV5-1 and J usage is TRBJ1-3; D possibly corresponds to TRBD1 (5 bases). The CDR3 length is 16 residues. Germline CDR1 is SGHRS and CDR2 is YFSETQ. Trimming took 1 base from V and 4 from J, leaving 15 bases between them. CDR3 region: CASSLIVWDLGNTIYF. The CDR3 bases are TGCGCCAGCAGCTTGATTGTGTGGGACTTGGGAAACACCATATATTTT. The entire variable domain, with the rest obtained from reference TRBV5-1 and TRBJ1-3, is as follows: KAGVTQTPRYLIKTRGQQVTLSCSPISGHRSVSWYQQTPGQGLQFLFEYFSETQRNKGNFPGRFSGRQFSNSRSEMNVSTLELGDSALYLCASSLIVWDLGNTIYFGEGSWLTVV.

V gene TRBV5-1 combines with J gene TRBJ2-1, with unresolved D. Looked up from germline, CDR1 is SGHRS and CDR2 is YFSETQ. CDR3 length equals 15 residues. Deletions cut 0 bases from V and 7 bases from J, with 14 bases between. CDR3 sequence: CASSLVGQSRNEQFF. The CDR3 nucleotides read TGCGCCAGCAGCTTGGTGGGCCAGAGCAGGAATGAGCAGTTCTTC.

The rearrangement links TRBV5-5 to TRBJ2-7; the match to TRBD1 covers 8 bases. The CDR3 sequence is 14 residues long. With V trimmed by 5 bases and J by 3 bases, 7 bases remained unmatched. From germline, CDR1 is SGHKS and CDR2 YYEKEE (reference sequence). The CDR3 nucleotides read TGTGCCAGCAGGCTAGGGACAGGTGTCTACGAGCAGTACTTC. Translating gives CASRLGTGVYEQYF.

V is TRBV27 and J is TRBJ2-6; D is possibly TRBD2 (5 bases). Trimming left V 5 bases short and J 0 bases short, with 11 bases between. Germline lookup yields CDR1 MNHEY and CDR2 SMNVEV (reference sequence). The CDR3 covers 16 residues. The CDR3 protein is CASSPQRVSGANVLTF. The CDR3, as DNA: TGTGCCAGCAGTCCCCAGAGGGTCTCTGGGGCCAACGTCCTGACTTTC.

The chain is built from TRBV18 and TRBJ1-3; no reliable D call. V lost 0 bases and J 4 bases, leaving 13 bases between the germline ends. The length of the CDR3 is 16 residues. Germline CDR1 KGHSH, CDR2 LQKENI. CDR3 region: CASSPPRGSYGNTIYF. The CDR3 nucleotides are TGTGCCAGCTCACCACCGCGAGGATCTTACGGAAACACCATATATTTT.

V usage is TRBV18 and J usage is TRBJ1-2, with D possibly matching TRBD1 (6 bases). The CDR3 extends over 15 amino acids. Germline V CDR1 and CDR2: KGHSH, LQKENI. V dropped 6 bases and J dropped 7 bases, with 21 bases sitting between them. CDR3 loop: CASSPGGTGPAGYTF. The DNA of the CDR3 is TGTGCCAGCTCGCCGGGGGGCACAGGGCCTGCTGGCTACACCTTC.

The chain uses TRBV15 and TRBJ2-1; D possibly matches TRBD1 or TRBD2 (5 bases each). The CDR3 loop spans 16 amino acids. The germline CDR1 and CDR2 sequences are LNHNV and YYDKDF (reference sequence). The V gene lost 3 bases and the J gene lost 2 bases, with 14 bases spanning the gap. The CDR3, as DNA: TGTGCCACCAGCAGCGACGGGACGGCCGCCTACAATGAGCAGTTCTTC. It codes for CATSSDGTAAYNEQFF.

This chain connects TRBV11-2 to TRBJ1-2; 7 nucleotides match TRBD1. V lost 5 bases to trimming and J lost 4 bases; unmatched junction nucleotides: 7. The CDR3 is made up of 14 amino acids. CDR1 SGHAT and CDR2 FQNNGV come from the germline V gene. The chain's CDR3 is CASSRMTGPYGYTF. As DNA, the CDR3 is TGTGCCAGCAGCCGAATGACAGGGCCCTATGGCTACACCTTC.

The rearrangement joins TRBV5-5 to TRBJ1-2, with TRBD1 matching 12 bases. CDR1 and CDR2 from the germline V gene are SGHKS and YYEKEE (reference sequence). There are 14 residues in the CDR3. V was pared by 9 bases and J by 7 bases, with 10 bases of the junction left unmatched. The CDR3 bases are TGTGCCACCTCCAGGGGACAGGGGGCGTTTGGCTACACCTTC. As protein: CATSRGQGAFGYTF.

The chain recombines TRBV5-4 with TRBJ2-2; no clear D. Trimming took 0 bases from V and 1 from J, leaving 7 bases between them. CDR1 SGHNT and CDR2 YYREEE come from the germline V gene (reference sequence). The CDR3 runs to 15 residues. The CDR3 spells CASSLEYLNTGELFF. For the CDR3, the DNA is TGTGCCAGCAGCTTGGAATACCTGAACACCGGGGAGCTGTTTTTT.

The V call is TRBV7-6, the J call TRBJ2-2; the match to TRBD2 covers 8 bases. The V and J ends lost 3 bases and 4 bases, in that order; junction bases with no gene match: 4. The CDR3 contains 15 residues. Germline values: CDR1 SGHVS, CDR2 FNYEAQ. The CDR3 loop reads CASSFTGGFTGELFF. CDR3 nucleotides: TGTGCCAGCAGCTTTACGGGAGGGTTCACCGGGGAGCTGTTTTTT.

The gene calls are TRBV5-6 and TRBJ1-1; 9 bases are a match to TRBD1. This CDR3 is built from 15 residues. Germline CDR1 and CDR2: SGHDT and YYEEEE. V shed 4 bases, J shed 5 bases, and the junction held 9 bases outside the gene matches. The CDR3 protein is CASSTGGQGWTEAFF. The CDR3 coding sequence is TGTGCCAGCAGCACCGGCGGACAGGGGTGGACTGAAGCTTTCTTT.

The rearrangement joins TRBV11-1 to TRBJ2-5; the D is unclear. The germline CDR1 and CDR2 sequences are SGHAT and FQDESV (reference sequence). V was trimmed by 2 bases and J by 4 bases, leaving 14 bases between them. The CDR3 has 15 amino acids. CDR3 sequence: CASSLFQRSIETQYF. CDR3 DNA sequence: TGTGCCAGCAGCTTATTTCAGCGCAGTATAGAGACCCAGTACTTC.

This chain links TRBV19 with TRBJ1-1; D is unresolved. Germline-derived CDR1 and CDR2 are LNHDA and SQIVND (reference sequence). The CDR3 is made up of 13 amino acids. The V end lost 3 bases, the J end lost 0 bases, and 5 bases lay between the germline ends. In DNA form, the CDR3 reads TGTGCCAGTAGTATCTCGGTGAACACTGAAGCTTTCTTT. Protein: CASSISVNTEAFF.

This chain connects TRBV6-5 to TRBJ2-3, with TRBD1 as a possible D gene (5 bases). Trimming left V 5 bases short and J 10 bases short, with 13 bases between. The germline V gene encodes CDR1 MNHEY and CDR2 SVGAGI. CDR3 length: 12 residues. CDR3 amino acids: CASSPWGRAQYF. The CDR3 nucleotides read TGTGCCAGCAGTCCCTGGGGCAGGGCGCAGTATTTT.

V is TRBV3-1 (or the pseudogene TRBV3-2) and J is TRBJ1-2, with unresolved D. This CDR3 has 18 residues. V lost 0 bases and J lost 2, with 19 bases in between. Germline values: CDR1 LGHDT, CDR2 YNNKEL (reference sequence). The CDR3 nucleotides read TGTGCCAGCAGCCAAGATCCATTCGGGCAGCTGCTAAACTATGGCTACACCTTC. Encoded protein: CASSQDPFGQLLNYGYTF.

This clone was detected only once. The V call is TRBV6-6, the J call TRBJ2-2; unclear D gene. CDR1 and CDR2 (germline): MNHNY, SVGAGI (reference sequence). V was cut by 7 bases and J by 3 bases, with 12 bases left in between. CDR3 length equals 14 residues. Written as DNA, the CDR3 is TGTGCCAGCAAGTGGGGTGCGGACACCGGGGAGCTGTTTTTT. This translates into CASKWGADTGELFF.

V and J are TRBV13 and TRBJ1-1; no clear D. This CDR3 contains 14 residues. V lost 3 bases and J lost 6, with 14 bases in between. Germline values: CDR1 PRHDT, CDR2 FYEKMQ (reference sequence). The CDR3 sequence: CASSFGGNLAEAFF. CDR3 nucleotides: TGTGCCAGCAGCTTCGGCGGGAACTTGGCTGAAGCTTTCTTT.

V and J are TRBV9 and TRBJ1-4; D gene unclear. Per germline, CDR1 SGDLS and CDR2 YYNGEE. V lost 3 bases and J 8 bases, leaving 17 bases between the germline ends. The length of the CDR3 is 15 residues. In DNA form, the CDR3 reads TGTGCCAGCAGCGAGTCCGGCGGCCGAGAAGAAAAACTGTTTTTT. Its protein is CASSESGGREEKLFF.

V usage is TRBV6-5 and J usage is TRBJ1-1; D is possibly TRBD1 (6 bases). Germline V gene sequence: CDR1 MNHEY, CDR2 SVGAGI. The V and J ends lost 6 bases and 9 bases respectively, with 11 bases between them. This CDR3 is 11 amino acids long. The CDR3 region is CASSEDRKAFF. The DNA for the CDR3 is TGTGCCAGCAGCGAGGACAGAAAAGCTTTCTTT.

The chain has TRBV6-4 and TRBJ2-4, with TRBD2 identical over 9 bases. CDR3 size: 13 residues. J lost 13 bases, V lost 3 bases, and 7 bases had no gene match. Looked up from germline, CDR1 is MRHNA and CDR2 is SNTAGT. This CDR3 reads CASSEAASGIQYF. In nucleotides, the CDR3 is TGTGCCAGCAGTGAAGCGGCTAGCGGGATACAGTACTTC.

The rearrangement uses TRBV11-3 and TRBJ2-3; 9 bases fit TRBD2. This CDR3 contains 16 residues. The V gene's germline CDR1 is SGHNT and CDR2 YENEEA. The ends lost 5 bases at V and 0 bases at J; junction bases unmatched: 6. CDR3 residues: CASSISGGPSTDTQYF. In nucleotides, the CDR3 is TGTGCCAGCAGCATCAGCGGGGGGCCCAGCACAGATACGCAGTATTTT.

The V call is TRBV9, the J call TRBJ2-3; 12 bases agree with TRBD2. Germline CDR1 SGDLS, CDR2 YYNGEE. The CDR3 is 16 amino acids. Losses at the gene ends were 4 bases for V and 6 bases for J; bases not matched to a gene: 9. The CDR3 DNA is TGTGCCAGCAGCCCCGGACTAGCGGGACTAGGGGATACGCAGTATTTT. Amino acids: CASSPGLAGLGDTQYF.

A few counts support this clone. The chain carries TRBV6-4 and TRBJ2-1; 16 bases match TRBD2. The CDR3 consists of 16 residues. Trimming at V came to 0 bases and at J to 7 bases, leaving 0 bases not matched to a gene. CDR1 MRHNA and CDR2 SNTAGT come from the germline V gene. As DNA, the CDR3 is TGTGCCAGCAGTGACTCGGGACTAGCGGGGGGGAATGAGCAGTTCTTC. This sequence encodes CASSDSGLAGGNEQFF.

The CDR3 sequence is CASSVPGTGIDEQFF. Written as DNA, the CDR3 is TGTGCCAGCAGTGTTCCCGGGACAGGGATCGATGAGCAGTTCTTC. This sequence joins TRBV27 and TRBJ2-1; 9 nucleotides match TRBD1. The CDR3 covers 15 residues. The germline gives CDR1 MNHEY, CDR2 SMNVEV (reference sequence). V lost 5 bases to trimming and J lost 8 bases; unmatched junction nucleotides: 10.

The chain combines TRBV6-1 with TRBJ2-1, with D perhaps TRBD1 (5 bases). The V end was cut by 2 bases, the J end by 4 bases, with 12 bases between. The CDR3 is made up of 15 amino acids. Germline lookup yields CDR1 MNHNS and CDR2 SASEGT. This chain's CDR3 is CASSELPSGYNEQFF. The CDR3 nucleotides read TGTGCCAGCAGTGAACTGCCCTCAGGGTACAATGAGCAGTTCTTC.